Shown below are 27 T cell receptor beta chains from a single sample sequenced in a study of T cells in Graves' hyperthyroidism and ophthalmopathy. The source material, RNA transcripts, was used to amplify TCR beta CDR3 regions. With the HTBI primer set, the TCR CDR3 went through a first round of RT-PCR. TCRdb re-derived calls from the multiplex PCR reads in MiXCR, one entry per CDR3 protein. The table records about 300,000 distinct CDR3 sequences, around 15% of them present only once. Sequenced material: blood. These TCRs come from a woman aged 40 to 50 with Graves' hyperthyroidism.

This clonotype was observed many times. V usage is TRBV20-1 and J usage is TRBJ1-1; D unclear. CDR1 DFQATT and CDR2 SNEGSKA come from the germline V gene (reference sequence). This CDR3 is 16 amino acids long. With 2 bases removed from V and 5 bases from J, the gap between germline ends came to 21 bases. The CDR3 region is CSARTTRSDWPTEAFF. The CDR3 nucleotides read TGCAGTGCTAGAACCACTAGATCTGACTGGCCGACTGAAGCTTTCTTT.

This clonotype showed up many times. V usage is TRBV6-4 and J usage is TRBJ1-1; D uncertain. V gave up 3 bases and J gave up 0 bases, with 5 bases separating them. Germline V CDR1 and CDR2: MRHNA, SNTAGT. This CDR3 region has 13 residues. This CDR3 reads CASSETVNTEAFF. CDR3 sequence (DNA): TGTGCCAGCAGTGAGACGGTGAACACTGAAGCTTTCTTT.

This clonotype occurred many times. The chain has TRBV20-1 and TRBJ2-2, with 7 bases that match TRBD2. The germline CDR1 and CDR2 sequences are DFQATT and SNEGSKA (reference sequence). The ends lost 6 bases at V and 7 bases at J; junction bases unmatched: 8. The CDR3 length is 13 residues. CDR3 loop: CSAPGLVDGELFF. The CDR3 bases are TGCAGTGCACCCGGACTAGTCGACGGGGAGCTGTTTTTT.

At least ten counts were recorded for this clonotype. The chain couples TRBV2 to TRBJ2-1; D is undetermined. V lost 5 bases and J lost 10, with 6 bases in between. CDR3 length: 10 amino acids. CDR1 is SNHLY, CDR2 FYNNEI, per germline. The CDR3 coding sequence is TGTGCCAGCAGTCTGTCGGAGCAGTTCTTC. Translated: CASSLSEQFF.

Comment on this clonotype: A much larger clone differs by one base, so this may be a read error. Because the CDR3 is missing its conserved closing phenylalanine or tryptophan, this is likely a read error. This chain links TRBV29-1 with TRBJ1-1, with D possibly matching TRBD1 (5 bases). Germline-derived CDR1 and CDR2 are SQVTM and ANQGSEA. The length of the CDR3 is 11 residues. V shed 6 bases and J shed 8 bases, with 13 bases lying between them. The CDR3 nucleotides read TGCAGCGTGGGGGAGGGGCAAGAAGCTTTCCTT. It translates to CSVGEGQEAFL.

There are many counts of this clonotype. V and J are TRBV7-6 and TRBJ2-5; D is perhaps TRBD2 (6 bases). The V end lost 1 base, the J end lost 4 bases, and 10 bases lay between the germline ends. Germline V CDR1 and CDR2: SGHVS, FNYEAQ. This CDR3 spans 14 amino acids. The chain's CDR3 is CASSLGRAGETQYF. DNA of the CDR3: TGTGCCAGCAGCTTAGGGAGGGCCGGAGAGACCCAGTACTTC.

This clonotype was seen repeatedly, ten times or more. CDR3 protein: CASSWIANEQFF. For the CDR3, the DNA is TGTGCCAGCAGTTGGATTGCCAATGAGCAGTTCTTC. The gene calls are TRBV2 and TRBJ2-1; no firm D call. The CDR3 length is 12 residues. Germline-derived CDR1 and CDR2 are SNHLY and FYNNEI. Trimming took 5 bases from V and 6 from J, leaving 8 bases between them. Combining the CDR3 with reference TRBV2 and TRBJ2-1 gives the whole variable domain EPEVTQTPSHQVTQMGQEVILRCVPISNHLYFYWYRQILGQKVEFLVSFYNNEISEKSEIFDDQFSVERPDGSNFTLKIRSTKLEDSAMYFCASSWIANEQFFGPGTRLTVL.

This clonotype was observed a handful of times. A read error is possible here, since a much larger clone lies one base away. The chain recombines TRBV19 with TRBJ2-7; D remains ambiguous. CDR3 size: 13 residues. The V end was cut by 4 bases, the J end by 5 bases, with 12 bases between. Looked up from germline, CDR1 is LNHDA and CDR2 is SQIVND (reference sequence). CDR3 residues: CASSTTTADEQYF. CDR3 DNA sequence: TGTGCCAGTAGTACAACCACGGCGGACGAGCAGTACTTC.

This clonotype appeared a few times. This chain links TRBV5-4 with TRBJ1-5; no clear D gene. Trimming took 3 bases from V and 9 from J, leaving 13 bases between them. Germline-derived CDR1 and CDR2 are SGHNT and YYREEE (reference sequence). The CDR3 consists of 13 residues. Here the CDR3 DNA reads TGTGCCAGCAGCTCCGGGAGGACGGGGCCCCAGCATTTT. This translates into CASSSGRTGPQHF.

This clonotype came up a few times. J is TRBJ2-5 and V is TRBV7-2; D not certain. The CDR3 totals 14 residues. The ends were cut back, 0 bases at V and 6 bases at J, with 11 bases in the middle. The V gene's germline CDR1 is SGHTA and CDR2 FQGNSA. The chain's CDR3 is CASSLARRFQTQYF. The CDR3 region has the DNA TGTGCCAGCAGCTTAGCGAGAAGGTTTCAGACCCAGTACTTC.

The chain has TRBV19 and TRBJ2-1; D remains ambiguous. V was shortened by 5 bases and J by 5 bases, with 10 bases between the two germline ends. This CDR3 is built from 13 residues. CDR1 LNHDA and CDR2 SQIVND come from the germline V gene (reference sequence). CDR3 in amino acids: CASSSFRDNEQFF. In DNA, the CDR3 is TGTGCCAGTAGTTCCTTTAGGGACAATGAGCAGTTCTTC.

This clonotype was found many times. The gene calls are TRBV20-1 and TRBJ1-4; D not certain. Germline loops: CDR1 DFQATT, CDR2 SNEGSKA (reference sequence). The V gene lost 6 bases and the J gene lost 4 bases, with 6 bases spanning the gap. The CDR3 has 11 residues. CDR3: CSAPLNEKLFF. Here the CDR3 DNA reads TGCAGTGCCCCCCTTAATGAAAAACTGTTTTTT.

In this sample, this clonotype turned up many times. The V call is TRBV12-3 or TRBV12-4, the J call TRBJ2-1; no clear D gene. With 7 bases removed from V and 4 bases from J, the gap between germline ends came to 11 bases. The CDR3 totals 13 residues. This CDR3 is CASTSTDYNEQFF. The CDR3 DNA is TGTGCCAGCACTTCGACGGATTACAATGAGCAGTTCTTC.

This clonotype was found a few times. The chain links TRBV7-3 to TRBJ2-3; 9 bases align to TRBD1. The CDR3 is 16 amino acids. J gave up 3 bases and V 5 bases, and 9 bases lay outside the gene matches. Per the germline V gene, CDR1 is SGHTA and CDR2 is FQGTGA. CDR3 residues: CASSPTGQGKTDTQYF. The CDR3 coding sequence is TGTGCCAGCAGCCCAACGGGACAGGGAAAGACAGATACGCAGTATTTT.

J is TRBJ1-2 and V is TRBV28, with TRBD1 as a possible D gene (5 bases). Germline CDR1 and CDR2: MDHEN and SYDVKM. The CDR3 is made up of 17 amino acids. V was pared by 4 bases and J by 7 bases, with 25 bases between. The DNA for the CDR3 is TGTGCCAGCAGTTGGGGACCTGGCGCACGAAGGCGGGTTGGCTACACCTTC. Amino acids: CASSWGPGARRRVGYTF.

The chain joins TRBV20-1 to TRBJ2-1, with 7 bases aligning to TRBD2. J lost 7 bases, V lost 5 bases, and 5 bases had no gene match. CDR1 is DFQATT and CDR2 is SNEGSKA in the germline V gene (reference sequence). The CDR3 has 12 residues. As DNA, the CDR3 is TGCAGTGCTCCGGGACTAAAGAATGAGCAGTTCTTC. Protein: CSAPGLKNEQFF.

This clonotype was recorded many times. The V call is TRBV3-1, the J call TRBJ2-7; D not resolved. Trimming left V 11 bases short and J 2 bases short, with 19 bases between. CDR1 is LGHDT and CDR2 is YNNKEL in the germline V gene (reference sequence). This CDR3 region has 14 residues. The CDR3, as DNA: TGTGCCTCCAGACGTCGCGATCAACCCTACGAGCAGTACTTC. Amino acid sequence: CASRRRDQPYEQYF.

This clonotype was seen ten or more times. The V call is TRBV2, the J call TRBJ2-4; 8 bases line up with TRBD1. CDR3 length: 14 residues. Per the germline V gene, CDR1 is SNHLY and CDR2 is FYNNEI. The V segment lost 5 bases and the J segment 9 bases; nucleotides outside the gene matches: 9. In nucleotides, the CDR3 is TGTGCCAGCAGTCCAGACAGGGGTTTAGGCATTCAGTACTTC. Its protein is CASSPDRGLGIQYF. The full variable domain, completed using reference TRBV2 and TRBJ2-4, is EPEVTQTPSHQVTQMGQEVILRCVPISNHLYFYWYRQILGQKVEFLVSFYNNEISEKSEIFDDQFSVERPDGSNFTLKIRSTKLEDSAMYFCASSPDRGLGIQYFGAGTRLSVL.

This clonotype has ten or more counts. V is TRBV2 and J is TRBJ2-1, with 9 nucleotides matching TRBD2. With 6 bases clipped from V and 5 bases from J, the junction kept 11 bases outside the gene matches. This CDR3 region has 16 residues. Per germline, CDR1 SNHLY and CDR2 FYNNEI. DNA for the CDR3: TGTGCCAGCAGGGGTAGCGGGAGCTTTCGGAACAATGAGCAGTTCTTC. Protein: CASRGSGSFRNNEQFF. Using reference TRBV2 and TRBJ2-1 for the parts outside the CDR3, the full variable domain is EPEVTQTPSHQVTQMGQEVILRCVPISNHLYFYWYRQILGQKVEFLVSFYNNEISEKSEIFDDQFSVERPDGSNFTLKIRSTKLEDSAMYFCASRGSGSFRNNEQFFGPGTRLTVL.

The table lists this clonotype with a count of one. V and J are TRBV7-8 and TRBJ1-4, with 7 bases fitting TRBD1. The V segment lost 8 bases and the J segment 8 bases; nucleotides outside the gene matches: 8. The CDR3 sequence is 13 residues long. Germline V lookup: CDR1 SGHVS, CDR2 FQNEAQ. The DNA of the CDR3 is TGTGCCAGCTCGAGGGGGCTCGGCGAAAAACTGTTTTTT. It specifies CASSRGLGEKLFF.

CDR3 sequence reads: CATAGQAGELFF. The CDR3 DNA follows: TGTGCCACAGCCGGACAGGCCGGGGAGCTGTTTTTT. The V gene is TRBV24-1, the J gene TRBJ2-2, with 7 nucleotides matching TRBD1. J was trimmed by 6 bases and V by 10 bases; bases with no gene match: 4. CDR1 and CDR2 (germline): KGHDR, SFDVKD. The CDR3 runs 12 residues.

This clonotype appeared many times. The chain links TRBV19 to TRBJ1-1; D uncertain. V was clipped by 8 bases and J by 1 base, with 11 bases between them. CDR1 and CDR2 (germline): LNHDA, SQIVND (reference sequence). There are 13 residues in the CDR3. The CDR3 protein is CASDQRGNTEAFF. The CDR3 DNA reads as TGTGCCAGTGACCAGAGAGGGAACACTGAAGCTTTCTTT.

The chain links TRBV18 to TRBJ2-5; 8 positions agree with TRBD2. CDR3 length equals 17 residues. Unmatched junction bases numbered 13, after V lost 4 bases and J lost 3 bases. CDR1 is KGHSH, CDR2 LQKENI, per germline. The chain's CDR3 is CASSLAAGVNLEETQYF. As DNA, the CDR3 is TGTGCCAGCTCACTGGCAGCGGGAGTAAATTTGGAAGAGACCCAGTACTTC. Looking up the rest from reference TRBV18 and TRBJ2-5 gives the full variable domain: NAGVMQNPRHLVRRRGQEARLRCSPMKGHSHVYWYRQLPEEGLKFMVYLQKENIIDESGMPKERFSAEFPKEGPSILRIQQVVRGDSAAYFCASSLAAGVNLEETQYFGPGTRLLVL.

This clonotype was seen many times. The chain links TRBV5-6 to TRBJ2-5, with D possibly matching TRBD2 (6 bases). V lost 4 bases and J 5 bases, leaving 15 bases between the germline ends. This CDR3 spans 14 amino acids. CDR1 SGHDT and CDR2 YYEEEE come from the germline V gene. CDR3 DNA: TGTGCCAGCAGCCTGGGGCTAGCGAAGGAGACCCAGTACTTC. This sequence encodes CASSLGLAKETQYF.

This clonotype has at least ten counts. The chain uses TRBV7-9 and TRBJ1-3; D may be TRBD1 (5 bases). The CDR3 contains 16 residues. Germline lookup yields CDR1 SEHNR and CDR2 FQNEAQ (reference sequence). V was pared by 2 bases and J by 0 bases, with 11 bases between. The CDR3 DNA sequence: TGTGCCAGCAGCTTAAGGGGTCTTCCCTCTGGAAACACCATATATTTT. Amino acid sequence: CASSLRGLPSGNTIYF.

This clonotype has a count of ten or more. V is TRBV3-1 and J is TRBJ1-5, with D unclear. The V gene's germline CDR1 is LGHDT and CDR2 YNNKEL (reference sequence). CDR3 length: 13 residues. V was trimmed by 6 bases and J by 4 bases, leaving 10 bases between them. CDR3 DNA: TGTGCCAGCAGTCTACAATGGAATCAGCCCCAGCATTTT. Its protein is CASSLQWNQPQHF.

Of note for this clonotype: A much larger clone is a single base away; this may be a read error. The chain is built from TRBV3-1 and TRBJ2-7; D gene unclear. V shed 3 bases and J shed 6 bases, with 15 bases lying between them. The CDR3 loop spans 14 amino acids. Germline CDR1 and CDR2: LGHDT and YNNKEL (reference sequence). The chain's CDR3 is CASSQSLQASEQYF. For the CDR3, the DNA is TGTGCCAGCAGCCAGAGTTTGCAGGCGTCCGAGCAGTACTTC.